Listed here is a single T cell receptor (beta chain). As yet, its antigen is unknown. The sample originates from a study of human T cells and chemical hapten exposure. Study-level information: Patients received weekly diphenylcyclopropenone doses to the scalp throughout the approximately 24-week study. Per-sample TCR yields varied mainly from small pooled library volume differences.

The time point here: pre-sensitization, week 0. Treatment here: therapeutic diphenylcyclopropenone sensitization with weekly scalp DPC. Trimming took off 1 base at V and 3 bases at J, with 15 bases between the two ends. This CDR3 comprises 16 residues. Germline V gives CDR1 MGHDK, CDR2 SYGVNS. Points from the study as a whole: The count of PT1 expanded TCRs correlated positively with patch test score.

TCRdb analysed the RACE reads with MiXCR anew, one entry per CDR3 protein. The data hold more than 250,000 distinct CDR3 sequences, with more than 6.5% observed a single time. The genes are TRBV25-1 and TRBJ2-5; D possibly uses TRBD1 or TRBD2 (5 bases each). The receptor's source is a woman aged 40 to 50 with alopecia areata. Some clones in this sample may be carry-over from other donors' samples. The input for sequencing was whole blood, taken in connection with sensitization to the hapten diphenylcyclopropenone (DPC). The CDR3 bases are TGTGCCAGCAGTGAATTCCCGGGACGGGTAGAAGAGACCCAGTACTTC. Translated, it gives CASSEFPGRVEETQYF.